The sequence of this T cell receptor (beta chain) was determined in a study of regulatory T cells in long-lasting Graves disease. About the study: Over 5 years of antithyroid drugs plus positive TSH receptor antibodies defined persistent Graves' disease. Notes on the study in general: Persistent disease favored TRBV28, TRBJ1-2 and TRBJ2-5.

This CDR3 is 13 amino acids long. V was clipped by 4 bases and J by 8 bases; unmatched bases: 10. Germline V gives CDR1 SQVTM, CDR2 ANQGSEA. Stated time point: persistent/refractory GD, antithyroid drugs over 5 years with positive TRAb. After RNA was extracted from PBMCs, the TCR library was made from it. Graves' disease diagnosis used American Thyroid Association guidelines. Tubes containing EDTA received approximately 9 milliliters of drawn peripheral blood. In this sample, this clonotype turned up a few times. Its antigen is not known. TCR beta libraries were built with iRepertoire HTBI primers and Arm-PCR of CDR3 regions. TCRdb used MiXCR to reprocess the multiplex PCR reads, holding one entry per CDR3 protein. The sample includes 500,000 to 700,000 distinct CDR3 sequences, around 30% seen only once; the top ten take 40% to 50%.

This sequence was found in a female donor with Graves disease. V is TRBV29-1 and J is TRBJ1-2; 7 nucleotides agree with TRBD1. Specimen: peripheral blood mononuclear cells (PBMCs), collected when the disease was refractory, from a patient treated with antithyroid drugs. The CDR3 protein is CSVVTGDSGGYTF. The CDR3 nucleotides read TGCAGCGTTGTTACAGGGGACTCGGGGGGCTACACCTTC. The whole variable domain, filled in from reference TRBV29-1 and TRBJ1-2, reads SAVISQKPSRDICQRGTSLTIQCQVDSQVTMMFWYRQQPGQSLTLIATANQGSEATYESGFVIDKFPISRPNLTFSTLTVSNMSPEDSSIYLCSVVTGDSGGYTFGSGTRLTVV.